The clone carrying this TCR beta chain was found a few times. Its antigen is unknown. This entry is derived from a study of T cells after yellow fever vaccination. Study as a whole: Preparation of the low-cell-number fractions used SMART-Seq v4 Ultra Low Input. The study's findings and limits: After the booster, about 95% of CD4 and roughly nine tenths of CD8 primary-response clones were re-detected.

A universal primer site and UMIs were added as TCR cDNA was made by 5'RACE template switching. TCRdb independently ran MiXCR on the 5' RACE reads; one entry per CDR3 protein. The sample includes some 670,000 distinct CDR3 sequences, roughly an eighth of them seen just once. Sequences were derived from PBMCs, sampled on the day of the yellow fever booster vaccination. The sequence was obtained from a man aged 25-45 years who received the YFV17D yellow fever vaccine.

The CDR3 loop is CASSILAGVDEQYF. The CDR3 DNA reads as TGTGCCAGCAGCATACTAGCGGGAGTAGACGAGCAGTACTTC. The chain is built from TRBV7-8 and TRBJ2-7, with 11 bases lining up with TRBD2. Germline CDR1 is SGHVS and CDR2 is FQNEAQ. The V segment lost 5 bases and the J segment 5 bases; nucleotides outside the gene matches: 5. This CDR3 has 14 amino acids.